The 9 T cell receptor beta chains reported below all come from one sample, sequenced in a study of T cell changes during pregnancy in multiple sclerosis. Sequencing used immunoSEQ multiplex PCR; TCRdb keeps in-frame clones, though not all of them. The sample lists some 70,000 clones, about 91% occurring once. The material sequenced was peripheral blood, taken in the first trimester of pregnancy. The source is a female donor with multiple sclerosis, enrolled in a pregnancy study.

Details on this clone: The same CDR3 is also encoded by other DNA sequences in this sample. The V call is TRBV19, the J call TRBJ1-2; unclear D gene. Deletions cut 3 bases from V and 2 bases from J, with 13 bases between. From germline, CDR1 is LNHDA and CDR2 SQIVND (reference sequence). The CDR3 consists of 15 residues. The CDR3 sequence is CASSISGLSNYGYTF. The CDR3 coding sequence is TGTGCCAGTAGTATCTCCGGTCTGAGCAACTATGGCTACACCTTC.

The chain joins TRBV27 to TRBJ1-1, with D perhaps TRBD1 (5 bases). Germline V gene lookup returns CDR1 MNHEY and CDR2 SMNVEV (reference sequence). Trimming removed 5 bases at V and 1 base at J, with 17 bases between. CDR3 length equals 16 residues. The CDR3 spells CASSPSAGGRNTEAFF. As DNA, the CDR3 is TGTGCCAGCAGTCCCTCGGCGGGGGGACGGAACACTGAAGCTTTCTTT.

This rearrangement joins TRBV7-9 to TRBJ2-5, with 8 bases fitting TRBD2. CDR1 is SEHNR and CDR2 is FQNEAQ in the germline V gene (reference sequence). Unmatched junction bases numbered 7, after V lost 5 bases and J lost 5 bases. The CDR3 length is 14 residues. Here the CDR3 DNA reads TGTGCCAGCAGCACTCCGGGACTAGGGGAGACCCAGTACTTC. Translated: CASSTPGLGETQYF.

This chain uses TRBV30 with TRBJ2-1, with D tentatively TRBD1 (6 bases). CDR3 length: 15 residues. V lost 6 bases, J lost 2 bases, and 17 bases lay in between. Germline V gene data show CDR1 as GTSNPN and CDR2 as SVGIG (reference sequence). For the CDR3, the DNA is TGTGCCTGCGCGGTGGCGGACAGAACCTACAATGAGCAGTTCTTC. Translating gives CACAVADRTYNEQFF.

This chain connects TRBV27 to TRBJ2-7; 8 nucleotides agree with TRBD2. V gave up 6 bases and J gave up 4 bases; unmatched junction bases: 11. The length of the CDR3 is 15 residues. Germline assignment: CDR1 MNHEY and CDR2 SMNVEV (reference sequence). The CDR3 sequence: CASSPAGGASYEQYF. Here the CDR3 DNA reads TGTGCCAGCAGCCCCGCCGGGGGGGCCTCTTACGAGCAGTACTTC.

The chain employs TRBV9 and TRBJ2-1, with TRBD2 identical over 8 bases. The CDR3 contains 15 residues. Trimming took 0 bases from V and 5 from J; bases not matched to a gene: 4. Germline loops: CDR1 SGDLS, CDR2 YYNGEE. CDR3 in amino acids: CASSVAGGPHNEQFF. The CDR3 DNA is TGTGCCAGCAGCGTAGCGGGGGGGCCCCACAATGAGCAGTTCTTC.

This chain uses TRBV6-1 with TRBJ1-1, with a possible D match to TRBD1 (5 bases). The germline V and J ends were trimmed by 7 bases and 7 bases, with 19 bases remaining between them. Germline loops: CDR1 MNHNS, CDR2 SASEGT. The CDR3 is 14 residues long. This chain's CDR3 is CASTLGGDLGEAFF. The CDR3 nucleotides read TGTGCCAGCACCTTGGGGGGGGACTTGGGTGAAGCTTTCTTT.

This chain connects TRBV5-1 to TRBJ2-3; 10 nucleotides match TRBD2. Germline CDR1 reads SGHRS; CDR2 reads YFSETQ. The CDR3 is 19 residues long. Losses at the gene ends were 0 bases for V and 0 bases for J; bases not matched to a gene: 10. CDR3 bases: TGCGCCAGCAGCTTGGAAGCCCTTAGCGGGGGGACTAGCACAGATACGCAGTATTTT. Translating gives CASSLEALSGGTSTDTQYF.

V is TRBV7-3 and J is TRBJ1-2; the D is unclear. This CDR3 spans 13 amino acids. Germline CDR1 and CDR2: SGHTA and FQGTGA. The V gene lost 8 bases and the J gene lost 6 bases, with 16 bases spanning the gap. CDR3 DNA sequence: TGTGCCAGCGCCAGAGGGCCCTCCGATGGCTACACCTTC. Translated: CASARGPSDGYTF.